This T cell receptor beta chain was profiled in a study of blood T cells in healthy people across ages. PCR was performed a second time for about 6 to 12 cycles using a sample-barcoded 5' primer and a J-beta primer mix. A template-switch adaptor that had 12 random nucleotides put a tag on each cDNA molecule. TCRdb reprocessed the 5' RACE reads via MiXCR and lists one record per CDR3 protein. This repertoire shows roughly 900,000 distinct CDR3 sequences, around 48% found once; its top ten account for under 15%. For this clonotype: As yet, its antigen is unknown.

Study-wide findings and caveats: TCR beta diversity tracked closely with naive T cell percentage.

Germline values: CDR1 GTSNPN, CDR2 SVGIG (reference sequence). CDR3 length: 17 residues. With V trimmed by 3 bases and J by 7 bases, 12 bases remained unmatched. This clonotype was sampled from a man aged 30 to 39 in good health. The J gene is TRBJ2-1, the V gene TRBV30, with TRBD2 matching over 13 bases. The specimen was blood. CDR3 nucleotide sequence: TGTGCCTGGAGCGAGAGGGGGGGACTAGCGGGGAAAAATGAGCAGTTCTTC. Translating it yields CAWSERGGLAGKNEQFF. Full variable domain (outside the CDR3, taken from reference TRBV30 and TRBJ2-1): SQTIHQWPATLVQPVGSPLSLECTVEGTSNPNLYWYRQAAGRGLQLLFYSVGIGQISSEVPQNLSASRPQDRQFILSSKKLLLSDSGFYLCAWSERGGLAGKNEQFFGPGTRLTVL.